One and the same sample provided the 15 T cell receptor beta chains below, sequenced in a study of T-cell memory formation after mild COVID-19. Via MiXCR, TCRdb re-called the 5' RACE reads, giving one row per CDR3 protein. The table records about 600,000 distinct CDR3 sequences, roughly 22% of them present only once. The sequenced sample consisted of PBMCs or a T cell subset sorted from them (not recorded which). The receptors derive from an adult woman who had mild COVID-19 (a few samples of this study predate the infection). Cell type and time point are not known.

The chain employs TRBV7-2 and TRBJ2-1; 7 bases match TRBD2. This CDR3 has 14 residues. The germline V gene encodes CDR1 SGHTA and CDR2 FQGNSA. The J segment lost 14 bases and the V segment lost 8 bases, leaving 18 bases of the junction unmatched. DNA for the CDR3: TGTGCCAGCGGTTGGTCGGGACTACGAATCTGGGAGTTCTTC. Translated: CASGWSGLRIWEFF.

This clonotype was detected ten times or more. The chain employs TRBV7-2 and TRBJ1-1; maybe TRBD1 (6 bases). V shed 0 bases and J shed 5 bases, with 22 bases lying between them. From germline, CDR1 is SGHTA and CDR2 FQGNSA. The CDR3 has 18 residues. In nucleotides, the CDR3 is TGTGCCAGCAGCTTAGCGCTCGGCAGGGGTTTAGAAGGGACTGAAGCTTTCTTT. It is translated as CASSLALGRGLEGTEAFF.

The chain is built from TRBV14 and TRBJ2-7; D remains unclear. CDR1 SGHDN and CDR2 FVKESK come from the germline V gene. V was cut by 2 bases and J by 3 bases, with 11 bases left in between. This CDR3 comprises 14 residues. CDR3 amino acids: CASSQIPNGYEQYF. In nucleotides, the CDR3 is TGTGCCAGCAGCCAAATTCCAAACGGCTACGAGCAGTACTTC.

This clonotype was seen a few times. The junction shows a germline mismatch at one end, possibly a read error. The chain couples TRBV4-3 to TRBJ1-5, with D hard to call. Per the germline V gene, CDR1 is LGHNA and CDR2 is YSLEER. CDR3 length: 15 residues. The CDR3 loop is CASSQDLSSYQPQHF. DNA for the CDR3: TGCGCCAGCAGCCAAGATCTTAGTAGCTATCAGCCCCAGCATTTT.

This clonotype was observed a few times. The chain links TRBV12-3 or TRBV12-4 to TRBJ1-1; D perhaps matches TRBD1 (5 bases). CDR3 length equals 13 residues. V lost 7 bases and J 3 bases, leaving 12 bases between the germline ends. The CDR3 spells CASTLWGDTEAFF. The DNA for the CDR3 is TGTGCCAGCACCCTATGGGGGGACACTGAAGCTTTCTTT.

This clonotype appeared a few times. This CDR3 is CASSPQGRVEAFF. The CDR3 DNA follows: TGCGCCAGCAGTCCACAAGGGCGCGTTGAAGCTTTCTTT. V gene TRBV5-1 combines with J gene TRBJ1-1; no clear D. The germline V and J ends were trimmed by 5 bases and 7 bases, with 15 bases remaining between them. CDR1 is SGHRS and CDR2 is YFSETQ in the germline V gene. The CDR3 is made up of 13 amino acids.

V and J are TRBV5-5 and TRBJ2-7; D gene unclear. Trimming took 1 base from V and 2 from J, leaving 13 bases between them. The CDR3 spans 15 residues. CDR1 SGHKS and CDR2 YYEKEE come from the germline V gene (reference sequence). CDR3 coding DNA: TGTGCCAGCAGCTTGCGAGTCGGCCTACCCTACGAGCAGTACTTC. Protein product: CASSLRVGLPYEQYF.

This clonotype has just a few counts. The chain recombines TRBV7-8 with TRBJ2-5; D gene unclear. The CDR3 has 13 residues. CDR1 and CDR2 (germline): SGHVS, FQNEAQ. Trimming pared 3 bases from V and 3 bases from J, leaving 8 bases between. The CDR3 here is CASSFRTEETQYF. CDR3 sequence (DNA): TGTGCCAGCAGCTTCCGTACAGAAGAGACCCAGTACTTC.

This chain links TRBV20-1 with TRBJ1-2; D is ambiguous. This CDR3 region has 14 residues. Trimming stripped 1 base from V and 2 bases from J, with 11 bases between. Germline values: CDR1 DFQATT, CDR2 SNEGSKA (reference sequence). CDR3 nucleotide sequence: TGCAGTGCTAGAGCGGCCAGTCCAAACTATGGCTACACCTTC. It translates to CSARAASPNYGYTF.

J is TRBJ2-4 and V is TRBV7-9; D remains ambiguous. In germline, CDR1 is SEHNR, CDR2 FQNEAQ (reference sequence). This CDR3 region has 14 residues. Trimming took off 2 bases at V and 7 bases at J, with 12 bases between the two ends. The CDR3 sequence is CASSLWLDGNIQYF. DNA of the CDR3: TGTGCCAGCAGCTTATGGCTCGATGGGAACATTCAGTACTTC.

This clonotype has more than one count but fewer than ten. The chain has TRBV7-6 and TRBJ1-1; D uncertain. The germline V and J ends were trimmed by 3 bases and 8 bases, with 19 bases remaining between them. Germline V gives CDR1 SGHVS, CDR2 FNYEAQ. The CDR3 runs 15 residues. CDR3 region: CASSFTRAVTTEAFF. CDR3 sequence (DNA): TGTGCCAGCAGCTTCACTAGGGCGGTTACCACAGAAGCTTTCTTT.

Only a few counts were recorded for this clonotype. The chain carries TRBV7-8 and TRBJ2-1, with TRBD1 as a possible D gene (6 bases). Germline-derived CDR1 and CDR2 are SGHVS and FQNEAQ. The CDR3 is 14 amino acids. The V end lost 5 bases, the J end lost 8 bases, and 16 bases lay between the germline ends. CDR3 loop: CASSQTAQGHEQFF. The CDR3 DNA reads TGTGCCAGCAGCCAGACTGCACAGGGACATGAGCAGTTCTTC.

In this sample, this clonotype turned up many times. At one of its ends the junction is not consistent with the germline gene, which may arise from a read error. The genes are TRBV7-9 and TRBJ1-1; the D gene is possibly TRBD1 (5 bases). The germline V gene has CDR1 SEHNR and CDR2 FQNEAQ (reference sequence). This CDR3 comprises 13 residues. CDR3 in amino acids: CASSLRRDTEAFF. The CDR3 nucleotides are TGTGCTAGCAGCTTACGCAGGGACACTGAAGCTTTCTTT.

The gene calls are TRBV20-1 and TRBJ2-7, with 12 bases lining up with TRBD1. This CDR3 comprises 16 residues. With V trimmed by 3 bases and J by 2 bases, 8 bases remained unmatched. Germline CDR1 reads DFQATT; CDR2 reads SNEGSKA (reference sequence). CDR3 in amino acids: CSASPGTGGRAYEQYF. CDR3 DNA sequence: TGCAGTGCTAGCCCCGGGACAGGGGGCAGGGCCTACGAGCAGTACTTC.

The sample holds a few counts of this clonotype. The chain recombines TRBV7-6 with TRBJ2-7; D is uncertain. Trimming took off 1 base at V and 6 bases at J, with 13 bases between the two ends. CDR3 length equals 14 residues. Germline-derived CDR1 and CDR2 are SGHVS and FNYEAQ. The DNA of the CDR3 is TGTGCCAGCAGCTTAGGCGGAGTCCAGGTCGAGCAGTACTTC. Amino acid sequence: CASSLGGVQVEQYF.